These T cell receptor beta chains were read from a single sample in a study of blood T cell repertoires in COVID-19. Only in-frame clones appear in the TCRdb table, and some are missing; sequencing was by immunoSEQ multiplex PCR. This sample carries some 250,000 clones, about 88% of them seen once, and the ten largest clones take over 5%. The sequencing sample was made of peripheral blood. These receptors were obtained from a woman aged 55-69 years with COVID-19, enrolled during active disease. Both conserved end residues are part of each CDR3.

v_gene | CDR3aa
TRBV6-2/TRBV6-3 | CASSYGGTSYEQYF
TRBV7-9 | CASNLRGYTEAFF
TRBV10-2 | CASSYSVEKLFF
TRBV12-3/TRBV12-4 | CASSHGGNQPQHF
TRBV28 | CASSFRQGGRNQPQHF
TRBV19 | CASSLGQGINQPQHF
TRBV5-1 | CASSLGSQGGDQPQHF
TRBV21-1 | CASSPRVRLAGGCGTDTQYF
TRBV6-2/TRBV6-3 | CASSEHKEQFF
TRBV7-9 | CASSLILGAHSGDLGGYTF
TRBV28 | CASSPLAGGYNEQFF
TRBV24-1 | CATSDRDRGRGETQYF
TRBV18 | CASSQDRVTYEQYF
TRBV10-1 | CASSESLGGRNTQYF
TRBV10-1 | CASSETSGRGNEQFF
TRBV15 | CATSRELAGFGNEQFF
TRBV6-5 | CASSLLRGQPQHF
TRBV7-2 | CASSFGVANSYEQYF
TRBV5-1 | CASSLQTGKGDGYTF
TRBV5-1 | CASSQTTGRTSPLHF
TRBV28 | CASSPDIYSGYTF
TRBV19 | CASSVITGGATEAFF
TRBV5-5 | CASSFGTSGSRNEQFF
TRBV6-2/TRBV6-3 | CASSLRRYNEQFF
TRBV6-5 | CASSWTGDQPQHF
TRBV9 | CASSVGQDPGNTIYF
TRBV10-2 | CASSEPGTSGRPYEQYF
TRBV15 | CATSGRQGSEGETQYF
TRBV6-5 | CASSTGGGVNEQFF
TRBV6-2/TRBV6-3 | CASSYRPVLEQYF
TRBV19 | CASTPQGGNYNEQFF
TRBV24-1 | CATSDPGTGSYEQYF
TRBV7-9 | CASSFLAGGPTDTQYF
TRBV9 | CASSAPPGNEQFF
TRBV7-2 | CASSPKGGAGTYGYTF
TRBV28 | CASSLPSGSPTDTQYF
TRBV30 | CAWRMGTGGSGANVLTF
TRBV13 | CASSTGEIGTEAFF
TRBV2 | CASSFWQVSAFF
TRBV5-4 | CASSLYNTEAFF
TRBV13 | CASRVAGGTYEQYF